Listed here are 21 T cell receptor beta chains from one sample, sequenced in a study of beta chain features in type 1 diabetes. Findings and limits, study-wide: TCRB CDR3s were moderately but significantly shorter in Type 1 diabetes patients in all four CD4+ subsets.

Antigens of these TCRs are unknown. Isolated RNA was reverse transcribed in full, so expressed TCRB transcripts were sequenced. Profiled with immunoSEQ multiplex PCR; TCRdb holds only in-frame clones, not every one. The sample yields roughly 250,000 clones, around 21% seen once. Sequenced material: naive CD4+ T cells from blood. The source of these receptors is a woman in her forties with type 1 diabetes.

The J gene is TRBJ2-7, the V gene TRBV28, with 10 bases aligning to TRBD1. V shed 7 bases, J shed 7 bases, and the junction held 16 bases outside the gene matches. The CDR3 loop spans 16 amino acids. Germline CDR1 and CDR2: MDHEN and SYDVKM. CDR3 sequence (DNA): TGTGCCAGCATTGCCTCTGAGGGACAGGGGTTAGGGGAGCAGTACTTC. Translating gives CASIASEGQGLGEQYF. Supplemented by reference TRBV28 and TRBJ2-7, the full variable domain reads DVKVTQSSRYLVKRTGEKVFLECVQDMDHENMFWYRQDPGLGLRLIYFSYDVKMKEKGDIPEGYSVSREKKERFSLILESASTNQTSMYLCASIASEGQGLGEQYFGPGTRLTVT.

The CDR3 protein is CASSGIGTPTPIEQFF. CDR3 DNA: TGTGCCAGCAGCGGGATTGGGACTCCTACCCCCATTGAGCAGTTCTTC. The genes are TRBV9 and TRBJ2-1; a weak D match, TRBD2 (6 bases). CDR1 and CDR2 (germline): SGDLS, YYNGEE. Trimming pared 3 bases from V and 9 bases from J, leaving 22 bases between. This CDR3 region has 16 residues.

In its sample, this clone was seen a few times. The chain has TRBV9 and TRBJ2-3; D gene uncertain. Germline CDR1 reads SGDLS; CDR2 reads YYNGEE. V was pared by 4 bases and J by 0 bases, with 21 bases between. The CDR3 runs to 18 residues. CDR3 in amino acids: CASSPRDLGGASTDTQYF. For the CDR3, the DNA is TGTGCCAGCAGCCCAAGAGATCTCGGCGGAGCCAGCACAGATACGCAGTATTTT.

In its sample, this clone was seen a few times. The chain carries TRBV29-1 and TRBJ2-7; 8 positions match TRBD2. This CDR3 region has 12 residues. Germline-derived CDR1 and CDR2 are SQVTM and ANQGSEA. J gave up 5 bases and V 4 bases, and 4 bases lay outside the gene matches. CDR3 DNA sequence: TGCAGCGTTGGGAGCGGGAGCCACGAGCAGTACTTC. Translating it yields CSVGSGSHEQYF.

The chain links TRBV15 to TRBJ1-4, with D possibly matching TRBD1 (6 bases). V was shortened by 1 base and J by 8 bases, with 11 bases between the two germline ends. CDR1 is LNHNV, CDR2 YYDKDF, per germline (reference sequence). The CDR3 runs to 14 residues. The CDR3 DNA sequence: TGTGCCACCAGCAGAGGACAGGCAGAAGAAAAACTGTTTTTT. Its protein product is CATSRGQAEEKLFF.

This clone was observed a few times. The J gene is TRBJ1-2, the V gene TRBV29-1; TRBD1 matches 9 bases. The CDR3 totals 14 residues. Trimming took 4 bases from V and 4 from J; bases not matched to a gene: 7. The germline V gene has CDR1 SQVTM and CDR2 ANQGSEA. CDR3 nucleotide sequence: TGCAGCGTTGCCGGGACAGGGCGTTTCTATGGCTACACCTTC. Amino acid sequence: CSVAGTGRFYGYTF.

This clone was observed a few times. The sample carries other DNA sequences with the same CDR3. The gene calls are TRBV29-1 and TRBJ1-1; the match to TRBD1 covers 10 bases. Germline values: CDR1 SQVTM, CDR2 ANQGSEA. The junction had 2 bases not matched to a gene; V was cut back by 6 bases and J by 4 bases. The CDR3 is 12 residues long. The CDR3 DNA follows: TGCAGCGTGGACAGGGGGGGCACTGAAGCTTTCTTT. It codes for CSVDRGGTEAFF.

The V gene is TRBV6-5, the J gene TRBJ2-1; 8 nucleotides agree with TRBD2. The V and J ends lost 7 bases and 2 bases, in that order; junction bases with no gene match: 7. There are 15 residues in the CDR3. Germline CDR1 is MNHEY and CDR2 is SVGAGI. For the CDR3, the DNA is TGTGCCAGCACGACGAGCGGGAGCGCCTACAATGAGCAGTTCTTC. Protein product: CASTTSGSAYNEQFF.

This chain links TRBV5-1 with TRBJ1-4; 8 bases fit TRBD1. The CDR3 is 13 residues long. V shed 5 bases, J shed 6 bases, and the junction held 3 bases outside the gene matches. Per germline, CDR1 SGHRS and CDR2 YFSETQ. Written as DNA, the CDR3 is TGCGCCAGCAGACGGGGACAGGATGAAAAACTGTTTTTT. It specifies CASRRGQDEKLFF.

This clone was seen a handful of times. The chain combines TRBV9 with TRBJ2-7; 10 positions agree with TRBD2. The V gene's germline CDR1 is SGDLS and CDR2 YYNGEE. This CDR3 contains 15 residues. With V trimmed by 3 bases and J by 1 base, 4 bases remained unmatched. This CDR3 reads CASSASGGVSYEQYF. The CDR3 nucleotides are TGTGCCAGCAGCGCCAGCGGGGGGGTTTCCTACGAGCAGTACTTC.

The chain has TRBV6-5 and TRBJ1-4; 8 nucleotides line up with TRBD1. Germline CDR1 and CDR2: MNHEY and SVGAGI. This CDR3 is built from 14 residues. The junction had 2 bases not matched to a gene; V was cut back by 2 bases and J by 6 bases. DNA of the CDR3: TGTGCCAGCAGTTACCAGACAGGGGATGAAAAACTGTTTTTT. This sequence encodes CASSYQTGDEKLFF.

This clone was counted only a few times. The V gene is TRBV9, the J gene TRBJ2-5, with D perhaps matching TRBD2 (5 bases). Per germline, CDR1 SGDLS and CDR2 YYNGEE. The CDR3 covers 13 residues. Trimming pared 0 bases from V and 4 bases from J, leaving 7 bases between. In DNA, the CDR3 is TGTGCCAGCAGCGTAGGGACTGCAGAGACCCAGTACTTC. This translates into CASSVGTAETQYF.

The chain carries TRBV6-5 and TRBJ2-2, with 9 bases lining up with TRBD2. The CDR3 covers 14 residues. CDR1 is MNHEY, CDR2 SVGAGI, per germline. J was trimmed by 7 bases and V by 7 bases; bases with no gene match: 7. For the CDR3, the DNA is TGTGCCAGCACGGCGGGAGGGTTTAACGGGGAGCTGTTTTTT. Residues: CASTAGGFNGELFF.

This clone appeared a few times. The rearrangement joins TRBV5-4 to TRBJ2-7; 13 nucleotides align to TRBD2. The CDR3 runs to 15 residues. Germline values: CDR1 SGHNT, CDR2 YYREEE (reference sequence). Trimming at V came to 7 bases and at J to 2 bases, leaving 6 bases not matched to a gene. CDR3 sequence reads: CASRSGTSGTYEQYF. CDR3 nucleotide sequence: TGTGCCAGCCGGTCCGGGACTAGCGGGACCTACGAGCAGTACTTC.

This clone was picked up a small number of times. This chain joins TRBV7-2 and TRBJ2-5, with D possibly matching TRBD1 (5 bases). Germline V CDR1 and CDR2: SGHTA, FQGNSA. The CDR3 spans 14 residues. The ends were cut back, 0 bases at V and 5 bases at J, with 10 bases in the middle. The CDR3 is CASSLAARGETQYF. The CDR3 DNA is TGTGCCAGCAGCTTAGCGGCTAGGGGCGAGACCCAGTACTTC.

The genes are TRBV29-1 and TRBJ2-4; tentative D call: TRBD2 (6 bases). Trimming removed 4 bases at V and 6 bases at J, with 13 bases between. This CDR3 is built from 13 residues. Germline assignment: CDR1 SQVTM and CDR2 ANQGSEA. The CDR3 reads CSVGVPGGNIQYF. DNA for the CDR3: TGCAGCGTTGGTGTCCCCGGGGGAAACATTCAGTACTTC.

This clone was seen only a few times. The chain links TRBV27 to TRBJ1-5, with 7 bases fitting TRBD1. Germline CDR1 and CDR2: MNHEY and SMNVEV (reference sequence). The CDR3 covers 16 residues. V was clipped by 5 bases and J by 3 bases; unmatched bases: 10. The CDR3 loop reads CASSPRQGGFNQPQHF. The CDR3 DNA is TGTGCCAGCAGTCCTAGACAGGGTGGGTTCAATCAGCCCCAGCATTTT.

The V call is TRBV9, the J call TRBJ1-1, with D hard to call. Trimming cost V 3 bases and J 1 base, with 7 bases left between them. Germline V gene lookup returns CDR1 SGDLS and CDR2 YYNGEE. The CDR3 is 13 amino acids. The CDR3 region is CASSATPNTEAFF. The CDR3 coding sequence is TGTGCCAGCAGCGCAACACCGAACACTGAAGCTTTCTTT.

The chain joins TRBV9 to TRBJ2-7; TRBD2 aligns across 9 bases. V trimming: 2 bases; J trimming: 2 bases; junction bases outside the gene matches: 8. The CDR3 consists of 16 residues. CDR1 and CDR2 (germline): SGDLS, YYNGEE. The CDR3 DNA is TGTGCCAGCAGCGTCTCCCCTAGCGGGATCCCCTACGAGCAGTACTTC. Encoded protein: CASSVSPSGIPYEQYF.

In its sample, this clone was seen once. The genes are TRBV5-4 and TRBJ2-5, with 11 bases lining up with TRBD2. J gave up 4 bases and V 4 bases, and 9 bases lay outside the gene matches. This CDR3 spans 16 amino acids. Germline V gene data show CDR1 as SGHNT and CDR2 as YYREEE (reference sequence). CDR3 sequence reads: CASSGTSGGYPETQYF. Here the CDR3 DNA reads TGTGCCAGCAGCGGTACTAGCGGGGGATACCCAGAGACCCAGTACTTC.

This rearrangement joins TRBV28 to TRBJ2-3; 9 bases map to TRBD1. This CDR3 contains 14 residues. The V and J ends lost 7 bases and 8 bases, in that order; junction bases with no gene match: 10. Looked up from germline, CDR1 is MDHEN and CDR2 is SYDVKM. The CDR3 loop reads CASTSDRGGGTQYF. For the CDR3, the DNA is TGTGCCAGCACCTCGGACAGGGGCGGGGGTACGCAGTATTTT.